The 2 T cell receptor beta chains below all came from one sample that was sequenced in a study of cytomegalovirus exposure and HLA in healthy donors. Use of 60 Vbeta and 13 Jbeta primers characterized the PCR. Method: immunoSEQ multiplex PCR; TCRdb's copy keeps in-frame clones and lacks some. This sample contains 180,000 or so clones. Sequenced sample: PBMCs. These receptors were collected from a boy aged 5-17 years in good health and CMV-seronegative.

The rearrangement joins TRBV4-2 to TRBJ1-5; maybe TRBD1 (6 bases). CDR1 LGHNA and CDR2 YNFKEQ come from the germline V gene. Trimming pared 3 bases from V and 2 bases from J, leaving 11 bases between. The CDR3 consists of 15 residues. DNA of the CDR3: TGTGCCAGCAGCCACGGCAGGGGCGGCAATCAGCCCCAGCATTTT. Translation: CASSHGRGGNQPQHF.

The chain has TRBV6-5 and TRBJ1-2; a possible D gene is TRBD1 (6 bases). The CDR3 is 13 amino acids. The germline CDR1 and CDR2 sequences are MNHEY and SVGAGI. V was clipped by 4 bases and J by 5 bases, with 11 bases between them. CDR3 sequence reads: CASSFSGVYGYTF. CDR3 in DNA: TGTGCCAGCAGTTTTTCAGGGGTATATGGCTACACCTTC.